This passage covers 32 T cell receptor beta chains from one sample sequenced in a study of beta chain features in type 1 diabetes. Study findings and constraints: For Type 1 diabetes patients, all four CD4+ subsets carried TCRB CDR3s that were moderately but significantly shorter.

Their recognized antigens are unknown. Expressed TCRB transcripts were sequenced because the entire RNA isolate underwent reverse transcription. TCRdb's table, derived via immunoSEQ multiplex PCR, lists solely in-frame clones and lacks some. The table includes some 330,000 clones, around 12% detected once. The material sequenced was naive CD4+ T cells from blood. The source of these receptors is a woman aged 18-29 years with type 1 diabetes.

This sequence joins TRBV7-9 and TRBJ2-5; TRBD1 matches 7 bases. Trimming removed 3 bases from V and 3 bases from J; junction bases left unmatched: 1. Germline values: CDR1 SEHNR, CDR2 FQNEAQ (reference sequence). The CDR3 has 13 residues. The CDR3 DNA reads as TGTGCCAGCAGCTTTACAGGGGAAGAGACCCAGTACTTC. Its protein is CASSFTGEETQYF.

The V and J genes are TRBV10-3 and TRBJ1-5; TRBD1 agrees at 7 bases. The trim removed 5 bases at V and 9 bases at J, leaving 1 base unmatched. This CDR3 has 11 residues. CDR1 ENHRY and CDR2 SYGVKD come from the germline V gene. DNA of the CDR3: TGTGCCATCAGTAACAGGGGGCCCCAGCATTTT. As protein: CAISNRGPQHF.

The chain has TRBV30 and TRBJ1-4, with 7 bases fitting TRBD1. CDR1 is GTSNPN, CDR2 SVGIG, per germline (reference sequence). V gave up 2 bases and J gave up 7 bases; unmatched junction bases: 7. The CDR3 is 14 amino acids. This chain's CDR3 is CAWSLPGGTEKLFF. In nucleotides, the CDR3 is TGTGCCTGGAGTTTACCAGGGGGGACTGAAAAACTGTTTTTT.

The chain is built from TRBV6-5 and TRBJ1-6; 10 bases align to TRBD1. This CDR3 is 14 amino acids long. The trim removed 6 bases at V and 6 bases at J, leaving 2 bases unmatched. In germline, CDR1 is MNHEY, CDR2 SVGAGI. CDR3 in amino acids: CASRRTGGNSPLHF. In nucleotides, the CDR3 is TGTGCCAGCAGGAGGACAGGGGGTAATTCACCCCTCCACTTT.

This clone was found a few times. The CDR3 is CASSLIRDTAYNEQFF. The CDR3 coding sequence is TGTGCCAGCAGCTTAATCCGGGACACCGCCTACAATGAGCAGTTCTTC. The V call is TRBV7-9, the J call TRBJ2-1; tentatively, D is TRBD1 (6 bases). V lost 2 bases and J 2 bases, leaving 13 bases between the germline ends. CDR3 length: 16 amino acids. The germline CDR1 and CDR2 sequences are SEHNR and FQNEAQ (reference sequence).

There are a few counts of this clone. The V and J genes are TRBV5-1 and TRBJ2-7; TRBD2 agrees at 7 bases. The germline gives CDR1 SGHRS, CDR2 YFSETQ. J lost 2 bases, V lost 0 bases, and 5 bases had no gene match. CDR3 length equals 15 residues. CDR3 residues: CASSLVYRGAYEQYF. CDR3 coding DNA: TGCGCCAGCAGCTTGGTCTACCGGGGGGCCTACGAGCAGTACTTC.

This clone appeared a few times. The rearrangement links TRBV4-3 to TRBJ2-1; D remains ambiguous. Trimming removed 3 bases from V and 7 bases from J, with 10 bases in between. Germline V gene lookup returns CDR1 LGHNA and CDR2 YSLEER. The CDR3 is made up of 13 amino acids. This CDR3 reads CASSQGPQNEQFF. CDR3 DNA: TGCGCCAGCAGCCAGGGCCCACAAAATGAGCAGTTCTTC.

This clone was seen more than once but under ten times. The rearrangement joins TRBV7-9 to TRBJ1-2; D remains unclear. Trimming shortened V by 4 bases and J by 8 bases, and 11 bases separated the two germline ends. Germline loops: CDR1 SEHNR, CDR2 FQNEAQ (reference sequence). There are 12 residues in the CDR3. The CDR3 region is CASSSDVAGYTF. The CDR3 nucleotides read TGTGCCAGCAGCTCCGATGTAGCGGGCTACACCTTC.

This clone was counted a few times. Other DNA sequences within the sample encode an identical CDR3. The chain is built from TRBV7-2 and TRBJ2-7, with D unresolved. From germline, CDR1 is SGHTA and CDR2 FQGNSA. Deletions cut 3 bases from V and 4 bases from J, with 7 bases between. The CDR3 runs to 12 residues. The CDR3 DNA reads TGTGCCAGCAGCTTGGCCCAATACGAGCAGTACTTC. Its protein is CASSLAQYEQYF.

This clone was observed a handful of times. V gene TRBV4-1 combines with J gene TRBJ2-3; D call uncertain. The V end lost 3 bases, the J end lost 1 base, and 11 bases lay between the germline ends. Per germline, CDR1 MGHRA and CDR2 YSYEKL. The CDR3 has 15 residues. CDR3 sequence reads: CASSHPSRGTDTQYF. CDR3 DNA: TGCGCCAGCAGCCATCCCTCGAGAGGCACAGATACGCAGTATTTT.

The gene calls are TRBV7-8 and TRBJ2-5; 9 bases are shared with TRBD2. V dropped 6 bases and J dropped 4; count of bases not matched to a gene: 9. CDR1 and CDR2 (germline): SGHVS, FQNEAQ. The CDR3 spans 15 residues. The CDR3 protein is CASSLGTSPIETQYF. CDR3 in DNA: TGTGCCAGCAGTCTGGGGACTAGCCCTATAGAGACCCAGTACTTC.

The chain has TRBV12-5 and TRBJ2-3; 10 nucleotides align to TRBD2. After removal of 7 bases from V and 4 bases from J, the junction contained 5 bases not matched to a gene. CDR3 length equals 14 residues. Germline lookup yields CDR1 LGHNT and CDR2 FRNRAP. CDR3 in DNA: TGTGCTAGTGCCTTCAGCGGGGGGGCAGATACGCAGTATTTT. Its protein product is CASAFSGGADTQYF. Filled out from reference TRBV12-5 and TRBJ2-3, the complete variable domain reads DARVTQTPRHKVTEMGQEVTMRCQPILGHNTVFWYRQTMMQGLELLAYFRNRAPLDDSGMPKDRFSAEMPDATLATLKIQPSEPRDSAVYFCASAFSGGADTQYFGPGTRLTVL.

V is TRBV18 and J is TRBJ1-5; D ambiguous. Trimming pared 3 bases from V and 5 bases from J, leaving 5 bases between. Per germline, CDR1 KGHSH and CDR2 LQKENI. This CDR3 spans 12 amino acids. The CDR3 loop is CASSPRDQPQHF. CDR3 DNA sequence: TGTGCCAGCTCACCGAGGGATCAGCCCCAGCATTTT.

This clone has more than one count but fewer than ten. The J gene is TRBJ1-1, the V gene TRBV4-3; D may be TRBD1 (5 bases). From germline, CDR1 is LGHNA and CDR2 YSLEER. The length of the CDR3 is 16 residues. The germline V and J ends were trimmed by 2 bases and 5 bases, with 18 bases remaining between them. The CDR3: CASSQLGGAPRTEAFF. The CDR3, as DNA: TGCGCCAGCAGCCAATTAGGCGGGGCGCCTCGGACTGAAGCTTTCTTT.

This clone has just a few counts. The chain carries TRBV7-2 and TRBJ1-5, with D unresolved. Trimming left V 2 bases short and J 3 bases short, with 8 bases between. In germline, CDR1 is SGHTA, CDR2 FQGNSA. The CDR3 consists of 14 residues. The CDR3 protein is CASSLLWANQPQHF. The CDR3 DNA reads TGTGCCAGCAGCTTATTGTGGGCCAATCAGCCCCAGCATTTT.

CDR3 loop: CASTEGSNQPQHF. CDR3 coding DNA: TGTGCCAGCACTGAGGGAAGCAATCAGCCCCAGCATTTT. The gene calls are TRBV7-2 and TRBJ1-5; D gene ambiguous. V was cut by 7 bases and J by 1 base, with 8 bases left in between. Germline loops: CDR1 SGHTA, CDR2 FQGNSA. The CDR3 length is 13 residues.

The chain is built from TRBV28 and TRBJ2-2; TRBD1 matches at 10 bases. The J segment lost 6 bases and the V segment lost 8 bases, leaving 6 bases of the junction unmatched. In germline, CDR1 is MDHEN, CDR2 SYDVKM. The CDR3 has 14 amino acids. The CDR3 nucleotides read TGTGCCAGCTTGGACAGGGGGATCTCCGGGGAGCTGTTTTTT. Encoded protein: CASLDRGISGELFF.

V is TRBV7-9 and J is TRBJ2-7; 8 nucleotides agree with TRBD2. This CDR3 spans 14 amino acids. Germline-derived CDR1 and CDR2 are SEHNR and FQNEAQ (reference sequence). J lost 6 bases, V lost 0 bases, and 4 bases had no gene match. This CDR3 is CASSLAGRASEQYF. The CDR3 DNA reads TGTGCCAGCAGCTTAGCCGGGAGGGCCTCCGAGCAGTACTTC.

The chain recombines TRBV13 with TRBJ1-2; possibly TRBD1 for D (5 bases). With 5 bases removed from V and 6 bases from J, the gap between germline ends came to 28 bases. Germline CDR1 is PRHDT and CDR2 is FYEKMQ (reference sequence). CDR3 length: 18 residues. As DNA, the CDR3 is TGTGCCAGCAGCCAACTAGGGACGTTTAACCCGGGGGAAAATGGCTACACCTTC. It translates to CASSQLGTFNPGENGYTF. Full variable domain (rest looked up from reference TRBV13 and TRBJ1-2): AAGVIQSPRHLIKEKRETATLKCYPIPRHDTVYWYQQGPGQDPQFLISFYEKMQSDKGSIPDRFSAQQFSDYHSELNMSSLELGDSALYFCASSQLGTFNPGENGYTFGSGTRLTVV.

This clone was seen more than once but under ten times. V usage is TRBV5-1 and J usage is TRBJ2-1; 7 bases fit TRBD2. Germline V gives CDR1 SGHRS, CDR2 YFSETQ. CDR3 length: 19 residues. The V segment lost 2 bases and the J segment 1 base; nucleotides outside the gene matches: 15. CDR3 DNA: TGCGCCAGCAGCTTCCCCAATAGGTCGGGAGGCGCATCCTACAATGAGCAGTTCTTC. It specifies CASSFPNRSGGASYNEQFF.

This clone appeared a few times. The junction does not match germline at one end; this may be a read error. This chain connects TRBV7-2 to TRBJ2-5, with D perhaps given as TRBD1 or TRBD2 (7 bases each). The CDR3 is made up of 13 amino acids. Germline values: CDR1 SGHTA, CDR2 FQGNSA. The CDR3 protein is CAGSRGGGETQYF. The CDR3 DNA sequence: TGTGCCGGCAGCAGGGGGGGAGGTGAGACCCAGTACTTC.

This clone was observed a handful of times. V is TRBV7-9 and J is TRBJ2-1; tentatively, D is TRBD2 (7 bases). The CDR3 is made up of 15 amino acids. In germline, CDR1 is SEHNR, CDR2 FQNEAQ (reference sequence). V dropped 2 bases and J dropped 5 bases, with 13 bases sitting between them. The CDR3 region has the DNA TGTGCCAGCAGCTTATTCAGGGGAGGGGACAATGAGCAGTTCTTC. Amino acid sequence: CASSLFRGGDNEQFF.

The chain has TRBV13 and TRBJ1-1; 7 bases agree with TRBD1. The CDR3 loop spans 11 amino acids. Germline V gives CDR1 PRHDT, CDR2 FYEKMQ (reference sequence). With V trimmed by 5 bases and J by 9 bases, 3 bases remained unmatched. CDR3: CASSETGKAFF. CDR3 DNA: TGTGCCAGCAGCGAGACAGGGAAAGCTTTCTTT.

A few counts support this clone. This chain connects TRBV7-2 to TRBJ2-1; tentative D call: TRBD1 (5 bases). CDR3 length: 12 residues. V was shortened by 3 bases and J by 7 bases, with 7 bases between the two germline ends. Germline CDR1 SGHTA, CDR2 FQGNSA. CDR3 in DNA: TGTGCCAGCAGCTTGACAGCGAATGAGCAGTTCTTC. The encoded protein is CASSLTANEQFF.

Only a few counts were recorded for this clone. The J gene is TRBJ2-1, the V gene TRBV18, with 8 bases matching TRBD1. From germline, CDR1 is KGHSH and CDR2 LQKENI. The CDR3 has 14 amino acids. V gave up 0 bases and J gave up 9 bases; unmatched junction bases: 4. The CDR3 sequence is CASSPPGQGGEQFF. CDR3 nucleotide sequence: TGTGCCAGCTCACCACCAGGACAGGGAGGTGAGCAGTTCTTC.

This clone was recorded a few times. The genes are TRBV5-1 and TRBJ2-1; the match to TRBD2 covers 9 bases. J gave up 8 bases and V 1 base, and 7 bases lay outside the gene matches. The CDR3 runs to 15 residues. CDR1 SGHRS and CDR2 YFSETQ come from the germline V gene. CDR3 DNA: TGCGCCAGCAGCTTGAATCTAGCGGGAAGTCATGAGCAGTTCTTC. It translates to CASSLNLAGSHEQFF.

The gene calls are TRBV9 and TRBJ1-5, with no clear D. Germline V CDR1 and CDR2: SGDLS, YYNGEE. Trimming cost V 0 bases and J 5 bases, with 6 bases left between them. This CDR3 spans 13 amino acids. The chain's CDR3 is CASSVGSDQPQHF. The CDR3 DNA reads TGTGCCAGCAGCGTAGGGTCGGATCAGCCCCAGCATTTT.

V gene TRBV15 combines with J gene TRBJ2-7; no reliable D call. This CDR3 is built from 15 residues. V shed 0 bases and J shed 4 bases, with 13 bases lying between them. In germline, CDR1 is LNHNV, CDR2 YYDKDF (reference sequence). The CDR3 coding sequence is TGTGCCACCAGCAGAGATCTTTTGAGAGTTTACGAGCAGTACTTC. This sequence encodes CATSRDLLRVYEQYF.

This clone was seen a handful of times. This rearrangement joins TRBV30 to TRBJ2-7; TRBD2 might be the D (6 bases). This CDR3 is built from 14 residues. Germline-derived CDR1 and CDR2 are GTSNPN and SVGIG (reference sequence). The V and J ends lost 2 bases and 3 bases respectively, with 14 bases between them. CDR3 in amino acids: CAWSSGGIVYEQYF. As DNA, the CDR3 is TGTGCCTGGAGTTCTGGCGGGATTGTCTACGAGCAGTACTTC. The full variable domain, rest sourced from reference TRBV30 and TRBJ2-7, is SQTIHQWPATLVQPVGSPLSLECTVEGTSNPNLYWYRQAAGRGLQLLFYSVGIGQISSEVPQNLSASRPQDRQFILSSKKLLLSDSGFYLCAWSSGGIVYEQYFGPGTRLTVT.

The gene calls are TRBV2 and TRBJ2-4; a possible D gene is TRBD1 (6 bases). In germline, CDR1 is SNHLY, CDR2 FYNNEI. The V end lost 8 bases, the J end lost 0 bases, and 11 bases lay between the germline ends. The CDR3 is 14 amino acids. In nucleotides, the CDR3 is TGTGCCAGCCGAGGACAGCTAGCCAAAAACATTCAGTACTTC. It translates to CASRGQLAKNIQYF. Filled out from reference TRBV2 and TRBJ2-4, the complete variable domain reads EPEVTQTPSHQVTQMGQEVILRCVPISNHLYFYWYRQILGQKVEFLVSFYNNEISEKSEIFDDQFSVERPDGSNFTLKIRSTKLEDSAMYFCASRGQLAKNIQYFGAGTRLSVL.

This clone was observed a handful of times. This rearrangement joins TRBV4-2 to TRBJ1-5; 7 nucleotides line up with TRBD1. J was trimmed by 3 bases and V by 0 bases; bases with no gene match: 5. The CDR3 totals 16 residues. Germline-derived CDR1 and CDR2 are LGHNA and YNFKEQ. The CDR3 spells CASSQEGGRVNQPQHF. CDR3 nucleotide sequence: TGTGCCAGCAGCCAAGAAGGGGGCCGCGTCAATCAGCCCCAGCATTTT.

The CDR3 here is CASSPSRLGRETQYF. CDR3 coding DNA: TGTGCCAGCAGCCCCTCCCGACTAGGCCGGGAGACCCAGTACTTC. V gene TRBV7-9 combines with J gene TRBJ2-5; a possible D gene is TRBD2 (6 bases). This CDR3 has 15 residues. Germline CDR1 SEHNR, CDR2 FQNEAQ (reference sequence). Trimming pared 5 bases from V and 5 bases from J, leaving 18 bases between.